This TCR beta chain emerged from a study of blood T cell repertoires in COVID-19. Profiling relied on immunoSEQ multiplex PCR, and the TCRdb table lists in-frame clones only, not all of them. The top ten clones hold approximately 5% of a sample with approximately 240,000 clones, about 80% of them seen once. With 3 bases removed from V and 2 bases from J, the gap between germline ends came to 5 bases. Per the germline V gene, CDR1 is SGHRS and CDR2 is YFSETQ. The CDR3 is 12 residues long. Sample: peripheral blood. The sequence was obtained from an elderly woman with active or convalescent COVID-19. V gene TRBV5-1 combines with J gene TRBJ2-5; D call uncertain. In DNA, the CDR3 is TGCGCCAGCAGCTCGCAGCAAGAGACCCAGTACTTC. Translated: CASSSQQETQYF.